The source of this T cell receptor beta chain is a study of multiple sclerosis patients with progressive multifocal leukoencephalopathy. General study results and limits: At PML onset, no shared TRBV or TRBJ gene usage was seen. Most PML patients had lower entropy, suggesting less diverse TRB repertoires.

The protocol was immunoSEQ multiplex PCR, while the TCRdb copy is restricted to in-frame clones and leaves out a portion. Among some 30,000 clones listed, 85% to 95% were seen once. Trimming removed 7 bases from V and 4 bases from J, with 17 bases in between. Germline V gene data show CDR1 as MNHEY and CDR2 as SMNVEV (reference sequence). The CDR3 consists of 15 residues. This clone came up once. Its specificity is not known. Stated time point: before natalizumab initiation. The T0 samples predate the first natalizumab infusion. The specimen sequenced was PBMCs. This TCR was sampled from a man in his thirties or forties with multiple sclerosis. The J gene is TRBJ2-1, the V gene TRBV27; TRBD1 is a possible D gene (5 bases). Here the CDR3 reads CASTLEQGEYNEQFF. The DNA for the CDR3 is TGTGCCAGCACCCTAGAACAAGGGGAATACAATGAGCAGTTCTTC.